A selection of T cell receptor beta chains follows, all from one sample in a study of OX40 agonist ivuxolimab in advanced cancers. Produced via immunoSEQ multiplex PCR; TCRdb's table is partial and in-frame only. The table has roughly 50,000 clones, 86% seen once. Sequencing was performed on CD4+ or CD8+ T cells sorted from blood, taken in a trial of the OX40 agonist ivuxolimab. The receptors here all came from an adult with an advanced solid tumor such as melanoma, head and neck, liver or kidney cancer. The CDR3 runs from the conserved cysteine through the conserved F or W. D genes are given only for firm matches. The listing skips clone size in some rows; elsewhere it reads once, few, many or a size class.

-,TRBV4-1,TRBJ1-2,TRBD1,TGCGCCAGCAGCCAAGAAGGGAGGGGGCCGGGCTATGGCTACACCTTC,CASSQEGRGPGYGYTF
-,TRBV7-8,TRBJ1-5,-,TGTGCCAGCAGCTTAGCAAGGGTCGCGAGCAATCAGCCCCAGCATTTT,CASSLARVASNQPQHF
-,TRBV6-1,TRBJ2-5,-,TGTGCCAGCAGTGTTGACAGGACCTACCAAGAGACCCAGTACTTC,CASSVDRTYQETQYF
-,TRBV6-4,TRBJ1-5,-,TGTGCCAGCAGCGTCCGCGAGGGCGGTCAGCCCCAGCATTTT,CASSVREGGQPQHF
-,TRBV5-8,TRBJ2-7,TRBD2,TGTGCCAGCAGCTTGGACGGGAGGGGAAACGCCGAGCAGTACTTC,CASSLDGRGNAEQYF
-,TRBV6-6,TRBJ1-4,-,TGTGCCAGCAGTTACTCGGGAGGGAGAAATGAAAAACTGTTTTTT,CASSYSGGRNEKLFF
-,TRBV25-1,TRBJ2-2,TRBD2,TGTGCCAGCGCTCGACTAGCGGAGACCGGGGAGCTGTTTTTT,CASARLAETGELFF
-,TRBV6-1,TRBJ2-1,TRBD2,TGTGCCAGCAGTAAACTAGCGGGGGACCACAATGAGCAGTTCTTC,CASSKLAGDHNEQFF
-,TRBV7-9,TRBJ2-2,-,TGTGCTACTAAGGGGCTAGTCGGCACCGGGGAGCTGTTTTTT,CATKGLVGTGELFF
-,TRBV7-3,TRBJ2-7,TRBD1,TGTGCCAGCAGCATCCCAGGGGGTGAGCAGTACTTC,CASSIPGGEQYF
-,TRBV7-6,TRBJ2-2,TRBD2,TGTGCCAGCACCCCTAGCGGGGGGACGAACACCGGGGAGCTGTTTTTT,CASTPSGGTNTGELFF
-,TRBV18,TRBJ2-5,TRBD2,TGTGCCAGCTCCCTCAGCGGGGGCCAGCGACAAGAGACCCAGTACTTC,CASSLSGGQRQETQYF
-,TRBV7-9,TRBJ2-2,-,TGTGCCAGCACCAAGGGGACATTGAACACCGGGGAGCTGTTTTTT,CASTKGTLNTGELFF
-,TRBV4-1,TRBJ2-1,TRBD2,TGCGCCAGCAGCCAAGATTCGTGGGGACTAGGGTCCTACAATGAGCAGTTCTTC,CASSQDSWGLGSYNEQFF
once,TRBV6-1,TRBJ2-4,-,TGTGCCAGCGGGACGTTAACCATTCAGTACTTC,CASGTLTIQYF
-,TRBV6-5,TRBJ1-6,-,TGTGCCAGCAGTTACTCTAATCACGTCAGGAATTCACCCCTCCACTTT,CASSYSNHVRNSPLHF
-,TRBV11-2,TRBJ1-3,-,TGTGCCAGCAGCACGGGACTGCTCTCTGGAAACACCATATATTTT,CASSTGLLSGNTIYF
-,TRBV14,TRBJ1-4,-,TGTGCCAGCAGCCAACAGGGAACAACTAATGAAAAACTGTTTTTT,CASSQQGTTNEKLFF
-,TRBV18,TRBJ1-5,TRBD1,TGTGCCAGCTCACCCACAGGGGCCAATCAGCCCCAGCATTTT,CASSPTGANQPQHF
-,TRBV2,TRBJ1-4,-,TGTGCCAGCAGAGCCGCCGGGACGTCGAATGAAAAACTGTTTTTT,CASRAAGTSNEKLFF
-,TRBV2,TRBJ1-2,-,TGTGCCAGCGGCCTCCGGGACACGTATGGCTACACCTTC,CASGLRDTYGYTF
-,TRBV5-1,TRBJ2-7,TRBD1,TGCGCCAGCAGCTTCCCCCGACAGGGGGGGAAGGTCGAGCAGTACTTC,CASSFPRQGGKVEQYF
once,TRBV7-2,TRBJ1-3,-,TGTGCCAGCAGCTTAGGGGGGGTAGCGGGAAACACCATATATTTT,CASSLGGVAGNTIYF
-,TRBV5-1,TRBJ2-1,TRBD2,TGCGCCAGCAGCCAGGGAGCAATAGCGGGGGTCTCTCATGAGCAGTTCTTC,CASSQGAIAGVSHEQFF
-,TRBV6-5,TRBJ1-1,TRBD1,TGTGCCAGCAGCTACCAGGGGGGAAGAACTGAAGCTTTCTTT,CASSYQGGRTEAFF
-,TRBV11-1,TRBJ2-5,-,TGTGCCAGCAGCTTATTCAGCCAAGAGACCCAGTACTTC,CASSLFSQETQYF
once,TRBV6-5,TRBJ2-7,TRBD1,TGTGCCAGCAGGCTCCGGGACAGCTACGAGCAGTACTTC,CASRLRDSYEQYF
-,TRBV6-5,TRBJ1-6,-,TGTGCCAGCAGTTACTCGCAGGGGCCCTATAATTCACCCCTCCACTTT,CASSYSQGPYNSPLHF